Listed below are T cell receptor beta chains from one sample, sequenced in a study of T cells after yellow fever vaccination. MiXCR was run by TCRdb on the 5' RACE reads, yielding one entry per CDR3 protein. The sample carries 150,000 to 200,000 distinct CDR3 sequences, 8% to 13% recorded once. The material sequenced was CD8+ T cells sorted from PBMCs, taken 15 days after the yellow fever booster vaccination. These receptors were obtained from a man aged 18 to 29 who received the YFV17D yellow fever vaccine. CDR3s leave out the opening cysteine and the closing phenylalanine or tryptophan. Fields, in order: V gene, J gene, CDR3 protein.

V: TRBV6-6
J: TRBJ1-3
CDR3: ASSFSFRASGNTIY

V: TRBV7-8
J: TRBJ2-7
CDR3: ASSNDYRVAQY

V: TRBV6-2/TRBV6-3
J: TRBJ2-7
CDR3: ASSYSMGTGTYEQY

V: TRBV29-1
J: TRBJ2-2
CDR3: SASGENTGELF

V: TRBV14
J: TRBJ2-1
CDR3: ASSLPAALSYNEQF

V: TRBV7-2
J: TRBJ2-5
CDR3: ASSLAGSGGETQY

V: TRBV4-3
J: TRBJ2-2
CDR3: ASSQEGQGGTGELF

V: TRBV4-1
J: TRBJ2-5
CDR3: ASSQDHTLETQY

V: TRBV5-5
J: TRBJ1-1
CDR3: ASSLVGQVQARKMNTEAF

V: TRBV6-2/TRBV6-3
J: TRBJ1-2
CDR3: ASSYGPLYGYT

V: TRBV12-3/TRBV12-4
J: TRBJ1-5
CDR3: ASSLTGPGEPQH

V: TRBV7-9
J: TRBJ2-3
CDR3: ASSLADSEGPDTQY

V: TRBV7-9
J: TRBJ2-3
CDR3: ASSGDSTTTDTQY

V: TRBV5-1
J: TRBJ2-5
CDR3: ASRPGLEETQY

V: TRBV27
J: TRBJ2-7
CDR3: ASSLYGTVAHEQY

V: TRBV28
J: TRBJ2-1
CDR3: ASSPPFPGSGGGDYNEQF

V: TRBV7-2
J: TRBJ2-3
CDR3: ASSLVAWDTQY

V: TRBV6-5
J: TRBJ1-1
CDR3: ASSYSPGGTEAF

V: TRBV29-1
J: TRBJ2-2
CDR3: SVEFRDRGESGELF

V: TRBV6-5
J: TRBJ1-1
CDR3: ASSYSRWNTEAF

V: TRBV11-3
J: TRBJ2-3
CDR3: ASSSLGGGLTDTQY

V: TRBV12-3/TRBV12-4
J: TRBJ1-2
CDR3: ASSFPGANGYT

V: TRBV13
J: TRBJ2-7
CDR3: ASSPSPSGLSYEQY

V: TRBV7-9
J: TRBJ2-1
CDR3: ASSTVRTGQNNEQF

V: TRBV12-3/TRBV12-4
J: TRBJ1-6
CDR3: ASSLATGANSPLH

V: TRBV13
J: TRBJ2-7
CDR3: ASSSHRGTSGPSYEQY

V: TRBV12-3/TRBV12-4
J: TRBJ1-4
CDR3: ASSASDTEKLF

V: TRBV19
J: TRBJ2-2
CDR3: ASTRRPLNTGELF

V: TRBV7-9
J: TRBJ2-7
CDR3: ASSPGTAALY

V: TRBV12-3/TRBV12-4
J: TRBJ1-1
CDR3: ASSLALGGTGEAF

V: TRBV12-3/TRBV12-4
J: TRBJ1-5
CDR3: ASSLTTGSGPQH

V: TRBV7-9
J: TRBJ1-1
CDR3: ASSPVRELNTEAF

V: TRBV5-1
J: TRBJ2-3
CDR3: ASSLTGQGTLTQY

V: TRBV4-1
J: TRBJ2-2
CDR3: ASSQVTATGELF

V: TRBV4-2
J: TRBJ1-2
CDR3: ASSQDYGDSFYGYT

V: TRBV12-3/TRBV12-4
J: TRBJ2-3
CDR3: ASSPSSWGDTDKQY

V: TRBV2
J: TRBJ2-3
CDR3: ASRTTSSDTQY

V: TRBV7-6
J: TRBJ1-4
CDR3: ASSSTDRVEKLF

V: TRBV3-1
J: TRBJ2-7
CDR3: ASSHSEGLAGLAQY

V: TRBV5-1
J: TRBJ2-7
CDR3: ASSVGPKSSYEQY

V: TRBV7-6
J: TRBJ2-3
CDR3: ASSVSADTQY

V: TRBV11-2
J: TRBJ2-5
CDR3: AGEGAGEETQY

V: TRBV7-9
J: TRBJ2-2
CDR3: ASSSSYRDRGIGELF

V: TRBV4-1
J: TRBJ1-2
CDR3: ASSQPGHPTPYYT

V: TRBV29-1
J: TRBJ2-5
CDR3: SVIDSRDVKETQY

V: TRBV2
J: TRBJ1-1
CDR3: ASMGGLSGYTEAF

V: TRBV5-1
J: TRBJ1-4
CDR3: ASSLAGLREKLF

V: TRBV20-1
J: TRBJ2-1
CDR3: SASGGHEQF

V: TRBV4-1
J: TRBJ2-1
CDR3: ASRPQGGDEQF

V: TRBV29-1
J: TRBJ2-7
CDR3: SVEESQGAYEQY

V: TRBV19
J: TRBJ1-5
CDR3: ASSQRGGQINQPQH

V: TRBV5-1
J: TRBJ2-1
CDR3: ASSSVGGHEQF

V: TRBV5-4
J: TRBJ2-5
CDR3: ASSLELPGTQY

V: TRBV15
J: TRBJ2-3
CDR3: ATSRFSGADTQY

V: TRBV1
J: TRBJ2-5
CDR3: TSSQDRGGVYQETQY

V: TRBV12-3/TRBV12-4
J: TRBJ2-5
CDR3: ASTSEGGPLETQY

V: TRBV13
J: TRBJ2-5
CDR3: ASSPRAFVGETQY

V: TRBV11-2
J: TRBJ1-6
CDR3: ASSLTGINSPLH

V: TRBV7-2
J: TRBJ1-1
CDR3: ASSSGRDRGRTEAF

V: TRBV20-1
J: TRBJ1-2
CDR3: SARDPRGGGKKVWYGYT